Below are 23 T cell receptor beta chains sequenced from a single sample in a study of T cells in tuberculosis. Libraries were prepared by immunoSEQ multiplex PCR; TCRdb keeps only in-frame clonotypes and omits some of them. The sample consists of around 10,000 clones, 94% of them appearing once. Material for sequencing was PBMCs. All receptors come from an adult with tuberculosis.

The rearrangement uses TRBV6-5 and TRBJ2-7; the D gene is possibly TRBD2 (5 bases). The germline gives CDR1 MNHEY, CDR2 SVGAGI. The CDR3 loop spans 13 amino acids. Trimming pared 5 bases from V and 4 bases from J, leaving 12 bases between. CDR3 sequence (DNA): TGTGCCAGCAGTGGAACTCCGGGGTACGAGCAGTACTTC. Residues: CASSGTPGYEQYF.

V gene TRBV5-6 combines with J gene TRBJ2-3; possibly TRBD1 for D (6 bases). This CDR3 has 17 residues. Germline V lookup: CDR1 SGHDT, CDR2 YYEEEE. V lost 3 bases and J lost 2, with 19 bases in between. This chain's CDR3 is CASSWGTGPPNTDTQYF. DNA of the CDR3: TGTGCCAGCAGCTGGGGAACAGGGCCCCCAAACACAGATACGCAGTATTTT.

The chain employs TRBV27 and TRBJ1-2, with D perhaps matching TRBD1 (5 bases). CDR1 is MNHEY and CDR2 is SMNVEV in the germline V gene (reference sequence). The CDR3 extends over 11 amino acids. V lost 8 bases and J lost 4, with 8 bases in between. The CDR3 sequence is CASGDSYGYTF. The CDR3 bases are TGTGCCAGCGGTGACAGCTATGGCTACACCTTC.

CDR3 nucleotides: TGCGCCAGCAGCCAAGTGGGGACACCCTCTGATACGCAGTATTTT. This sequence encodes CASSQVGTPSDTQYF. The chain employs TRBV4-1 and TRBJ2-3; D is perhaps TRBD1 (6 bases). From germline, CDR1 is MGHRA and CDR2 YSYEKL. V was shortened by 1 base and J by 6 bases, with 14 bases between the two germline ends. The CDR3 consists of 15 residues.

The chain employs TRBV25-1 and TRBJ1-2; possibly TRBD1 for D (5 bases). V was trimmed by 5 bases and J by 2 bases, leaving 12 bases between them. The CDR3 extends over 14 amino acids. Germline loops: CDR1 MGHDK, CDR2 SYGVNS. CDR3 sequence: CASSPIGANYGYTF. The DNA of the CDR3 is TGTGCCAGCAGTCCAATAGGGGCCAACTATGGCTACACCTTC.

The V gene is TRBV19, the J gene TRBJ2-1; 8 bases align to TRBD2. There are 18 residues in the CDR3. The V gene's germline CDR1 is LNHDA and CDR2 SQIVND (reference sequence). V shed 0 bases, J shed 5 bases, and the junction held 12 bases outside the gene matches. The CDR3 spells CASSIDPLGREGDNEQFF. The CDR3 DNA follows: TGTGCCAGTAGTATAGATCCTCTTGGTCGGGAGGGAGACAATGAGCAGTTCTTC.

The chain employs TRBV19 and TRBJ2-7; TRBD2 might be the D (5 bases). Trimming removed 7 bases from V and 4 bases from J, with 8 bases in between. The CDR3 has 11 amino acids. Germline V lookup: CDR1 LNHDA, CDR2 SQIVND (reference sequence). CDR3 DNA sequence: TGTGCCAGTACTAGCAGGTACGAGCAGTACTTC. It translates to CASTSRYEQYF.

The CDR3 sequence: CASSPEGASNEKLFF. The CDR3 DNA follows: TGTGCCAGCAGCCCGGAGGGGGCCTCTAATGAAAAACTGTTTTTT. The rearrangement links TRBV5-5 to TRBJ1-4; the match to TRBD1 covers 7 bases. Germline assignment: CDR1 SGHKS and CDR2 YYEKEE (reference sequence). The CDR3 length is 15 residues. With 4 bases clipped from V and 3 bases from J, the junction kept 6 bases outside the gene matches.

This sequence joins TRBV18 and TRBJ2-5; no clear D. Germline values: CDR1 KGHSH, CDR2 LQKENI. V was clipped by 6 bases and J by 1 base, with 21 bases between them. The CDR3 runs to 17 residues. This CDR3 reads CASSPSSLIEFQETQYF. CDR3 nucleotides: TGTGCCAGCTCTCCCTCCTCTCTGATAGAGTTCCAAGAGACCCAGTACTTC.

This clone has a single count. The CDR3 DNA reads as TGTGCCAGCAGCAAGGGACAGGTGAACACCGGGGAGCTGTTTTTT. Protein sequence: CASSKGQVNTGELFF. This chain joins TRBV7-3 and TRBJ2-2, with 8 bases identical to TRBD1. The CDR3 is made up of 15 amino acids. Germline V gene data show CDR1 as SGHTA and CDR2 as FQGTGA. Trimming cost V 5 bases and J 1 base; bases outside gene matches: 3.

V usage is TRBV9 and J usage is TRBJ2-7, with D perhaps matching TRBD2 (6 bases). The V and J ends lost 0 bases and 0 bases respectively, with 10 bases between them. CDR3 length: 15 amino acids. In germline, CDR1 is SGDLS, CDR2 YYNGEE. In nucleotides, the CDR3 is TGTGCCAGCAGCGTAGAGGCGGGACCCTCCTACGAGCAGTACTTC. This codes for CASSVEAGPSYEQYF.

The V and J genes are TRBV2 and TRBJ1-1; D is possibly TRBD1 (6 bases). V lost 3 bases, J lost 1 base, and 9 bases lay in between. This CDR3 spans 14 amino acids. CDR1 is SNHLY and CDR2 is FYNNEI in the germline V gene. CDR3 in DNA: TGTGCCAGCAGTGAGACAGGCGGGAACACTGAAGCTTTCTTT. This sequence encodes CASSETGGNTEAFF.

The chain links TRBV11-2 to TRBJ2-7; weak D call: TRBD1 (6 bases). The CDR3 loop spans 14 amino acids. The germline gives CDR1 SGHAT, CDR2 FQNNGV. With 0 bases removed from V and 3 bases from J, the gap between germline ends came to 9 bases. In DNA form, the CDR3 reads TGTGCCAGCAGCTTAGATCAGGGGCGCTACGAGCAGTACTTC. Its protein product is CASSLDQGRYEQYF.

The rearrangement joins TRBV5-1 to TRBJ1-1; perhaps TRBD1 as D (6 bases). The CDR3 runs to 16 residues. Deletions cut 0 bases from V and 0 bases from J, with 12 bases between. Germline CDR1 SGHRS, CDR2 YFSETQ. The CDR3 spells CASSLAAGAMNTEAFF. Written as DNA, the CDR3 is TGCGCCAGCAGCTTGGCGGCAGGGGCAATGAACACTGAAGCTTTCTTT. Complete variable domain (other parts from reference TRBV5-1 and TRBJ1-1): KAGVTQTPRYLIKTRGQQVTLSCSPISGHRSVSWYQQTPGQGLQFLFEYFSETQRNKGNFPGRFSGRQFSNSRSEMNVSTLELGDSALYLCASSLAAGAMNTEAFFGQGTRLTVV.

This clone occurred once. The chain links TRBV5-1 to TRBJ2-7; no reliable D call. This CDR3 contains 13 residues. V lost 4 bases to trimming and J lost 7 bases, with 15 bases between them. The V gene's germline CDR1 is SGHRS and CDR2 YFSETQ. CDR3 loop: CASSTPMGEEQYF. The CDR3 nucleotides read TGCGCCAGCAGCACGCCGATGGGCGAGGAGCAGTACTTC.

This clone was counted a single time. The CDR3 reads CASSLSSYNEQFF. As DNA, the CDR3 is TGTGCCAGCAGTTTGAGCTCCTACAATGAGCAGTTCTTC. This chain joins TRBV9 and TRBJ2-1; D is unresolved. The V end was cut by 5 bases, the J end by 0 bases, with 6 bases between. This CDR3 contains 13 residues. Germline lookup yields CDR1 SGDLS and CDR2 YYNGEE.

The rearrangement uses TRBV30 and TRBJ2-1; 11 nucleotides line up with TRBD2. After removal of 3 bases from V and 7 bases from J, the junction contained 8 bases not matched to a gene. CDR1 is GTSNPN, CDR2 SVGIG, per germline (reference sequence). The CDR3 runs 15 residues. The CDR3 bases are TGTGCCTGGAGAGAACCTAGCGGGAGGCGGAATGAGCAGTTCTTC. Amino acids: CAWREPSGRRNEQFF.

In this sample, this clone turned up once. The genes are TRBV7-2 and TRBJ1-6; 8 positions agree with TRBD1. Germline values: CDR1 SGHTA, CDR2 FQGNSA. The CDR3 runs 14 residues. The V gene end was trimmed by 6 bases and the J gene end by 6 bases; junction bases not matched to a gene: 4. The CDR3 loop reads CASRGTGLNSPLHF. The CDR3 DNA reads as TGTGCCAGCAGGGGGACAGGCCTTAATTCACCCCTCCACTTT.

This chain joins TRBV1 and TRBJ1-6; the D call of TRBD1 is as the table states it, not checked on the DNA. TRBV1 is a known pseudogene. This CDR3 is built from 16 residues. CDR3 coding DNA: TGCACCAGCAGCCGCTCGACCGGGACAGTTAATTCACCCCTCCACTTT. Amino acids: CTSSRSTGTVNSPLHF.

The CDR3 reads CATSIHKETQYF. DNA of the CDR3: TGTGCCACCAGCATACATAAAGAGACCCAGTACTTC. The genes are TRBV15 and TRBJ2-5; D gene unclear. V was shortened by 4 bases and J by 3 bases, with 6 bases between the two germline ends. This CDR3 has 12 amino acids. Germline-derived CDR1 and CDR2 are LNHNV and YYDKDF (reference sequence).

The V gene is TRBV30, the J gene TRBJ1-1; D ambiguous. CDR1 and CDR2 from the germline V gene are GTSNPN and SVGIG (reference sequence). The CDR3 has 13 residues. The V and J ends lost 5 bases and 4 bases respectively, with 14 bases between them. The CDR3 here is CAWGPAFGTEAFF. The CDR3, as DNA: TGTGCCTGGGGGCCCGCGTTTGGCACTGAAGCTTTCTTT.

This rearrangement joins TRBV30 to TRBJ1-1, with a weak D call TRBD1 (6 bases). V lost 0 bases and J 8 bases, leaving 7 bases between the germline ends. The CDR3 is 11 amino acids. The germline V gene has CDR1 GTSNPN and CDR2 SVGIG (reference sequence). The CDR3 region is CAWSVTGEAFF. CDR3 coding DNA: TGTGCCTGGAGTGTAACAGGGGAAGCTTTCTTT.

The chain has TRBV4-2 and TRBJ1-5; D call uncertain. Germline V gene data show CDR1 as LGHNA and CDR2 as YNFKEQ. Trimming stripped 1 base from V and 4 bases from J, with 11 bases between. The CDR3 is 15 amino acids. The CDR3 nucleotides are TGTGCCAGCAGCCAAGTGGAGAGCGAGAATCAGCCCCAGCATTTT. It codes for CASSQVESENQPQHF.